This T cell receptor beta chain is from a study of shared clonotypes between healthy human individuals. Study background: Two women and a few men aged 18 to 49 made up the donors.

This clone appeared a few times. Different DNA sequences within this sample yield the same CDR3. Only in-frame clones appear in the TCRdb table, and some are missing; sequencing was by immunoSEQ multiplex PCR. The data show 450,000 to 500,000 clones, about 72% seen once. From germline, CDR1 is MDHEN and CDR2 SYDVKM. V lost 7 bases to trimming and J lost 1 base, with 7 bases between them. The CDR3 is made up of 12 amino acids. The chain combines TRBV28 with TRBJ1-1; tentatively, D is TRBD1 (5 bases). Material: PBMCs. This TCR derives from a middle-aged woman in good health. Some clones in this sample may be carry-over from other donors' samples. The CDR3 reads CASKGPNTEAFF. CDR3 bases: TGTGCCAGCAAGGGACCGAACACTGAAGCTTTCTTT.